This T cell receptor (beta chain) was sequenced for a study of early T cells in non-severe SARS-CoV-2 infection. About the research overall: Chains stayed unpaired after sequencing of bulk RNA from unsorted whole blood. Study-wide findings and caveats: Anti-spike CD8 responses were favored by VDJdb matching, which missed private and CD4 specificities.

In this sample, this clonotype turned up many times. Its antigen is not known. J gave up 8 bases and V 1 base, and 6 bases lay outside the gene matches. Germline CDR1 reads KGHDR; CDR2 reads SFDVKD. This CDR3 spans 15 amino acids. The protocol attached unique molecular identifiers to individual cDNA molecules. Via MiXCR, TCRdb re-called the 5' RACE reads, giving one row per CDR3 protein. The table has tens of thousands of distinct CDR3 sequences, roughly 6% seen once. This clonotype originated in an adult who was a healthcare worker with PCR-confirmed SARS-CoV-2 infection or an uninfected control (not recorded which). The chain combines TRBV24-1 with TRBJ2-1, with TRBD1 matching over 8 bases. The starting material was whole blood, obtained at baseline. The CDR3 region is CATSDLSGGKDEQFF. Here the CDR3 DNA reads TGTGCCACCAGTGATTTATCAGGGGGCAAGGATGAGCAGTTCTTC.